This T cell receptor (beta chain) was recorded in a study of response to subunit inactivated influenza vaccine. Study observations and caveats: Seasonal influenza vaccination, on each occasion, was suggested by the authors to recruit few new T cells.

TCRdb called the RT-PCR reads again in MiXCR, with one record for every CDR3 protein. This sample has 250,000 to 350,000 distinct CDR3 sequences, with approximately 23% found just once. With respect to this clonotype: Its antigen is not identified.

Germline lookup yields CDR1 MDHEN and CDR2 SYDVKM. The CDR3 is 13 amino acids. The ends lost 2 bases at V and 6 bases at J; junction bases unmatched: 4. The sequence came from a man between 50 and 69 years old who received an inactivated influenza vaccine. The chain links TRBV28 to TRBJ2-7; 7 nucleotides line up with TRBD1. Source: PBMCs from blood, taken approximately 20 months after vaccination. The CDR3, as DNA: TGTGCCAGCAGTTTAGACAGGGTCCTCGAGCAGTACTTC. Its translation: CASSLDRVLEQYF.